These 32 T cell receptor beta chains share one sample of origin, sequenced in a study of molecular identifiers for immune sequencing clone quantification. TCRdb reanalysed the PCR reads using MiXCR and keeps one entry per CDR3 protein. The sample has some 590,000 distinct CDR3 sequences, 25% seen once. Sequenced input: naive CD8+ T cells from blood, with Jurkat cell RNA spiked in. Regarding subset: FACS-sorted CD8+CD4-CCR7+CD45RA+ naive T cells. Source of these receptors: a human donor in good health. Some libraries in this study had Jurkat cell RNA spiked in.

This clonotype showed up many times. The chain joins TRBV6-2 or TRBV6-3 to TRBJ2-3; D possibly corresponds to TRBD2 (5 bases). The CDR3 runs 14 residues. Looked up from germline, CDR1 is MNHEY and CDR2 is SVGEGT. Deletions cut 2 bases from V and 0 bases from J, with 6 bases between. In DNA form, the CDR3 reads TGTGCCAGCAGTTACGGACTCAGCACAGATACGCAGTATTTT. As protein: CASSYGLSTDTQYF.

The chain links TRBV9 to TRBJ1-5; TRBD1 might be the D (5 bases). The V gene's germline CDR1 is SGDLS and CDR2 YYNGEE. V lost 0 bases and J 5 bases, leaving 6 bases between the germline ends. The CDR3 contains 13 residues. The CDR3 DNA reads TGTGCCAGCAGCGTAGAAGGGGATCAGCCCCAGCATTTT. Its protein is CASSVEGDQPQHF.

This clonotype was observed a handful of times. V is TRBV15 and J is TRBJ2-5, with D uncertain. Trimming took off 0 bases at V and 5 bases at J, with 13 bases between the two ends. The CDR3 runs 15 residues. Germline V gene sequence: CDR1 LNHNV, CDR2 YYDKDF (reference sequence). CDR3 sequence: CATSRDKSVGETQYF. The CDR3 nucleotides are TGTGCCACCAGCAGAGATAAGTCGGTGGGGGAGACCCAGTACTTC.

In the case of this clonotype: This sequence may be a read error, since a much larger clone differs from it by one base. The rearrangement uses TRBV29-1 and TRBJ2-2; TRBD1 might be the D (5 bases). The CDR3 sequence is 11 residues long. Germline-derived CDR1 and CDR2 are SQVTM and ANQGSEA. V was pared by 6 bases and J by 6 bases, with 8 bases between. CDR3 in amino acids: CSVRQSGELFF. As DNA, the CDR3 is TGCAGCGTGAGACAGTCCGGGGAGCTGTTTTTT.

The V and J genes are TRBV20-1 and TRBJ2-1; 10 bases align to TRBD2. CDR1 is DFQATT, CDR2 SNEGSKA, per germline (reference sequence). The CDR3 has 18 residues. J gave up 9 bases and V 0 bases, and 17 bases lay outside the gene matches. CDR3 in amino acids: CSARDPPLAGVEVGEQFF. CDR3 coding DNA: TGCAGTGCTAGAGACCCCCCTCTAGCGGGAGTAGAGGTGGGTGAGCAGTTCTTC.

This clonotype turned up a few times. The chain combines TRBV11-2 with TRBJ1-6; 8 bases match TRBD1. Trimming removed 1 base from V and 6 bases from J; junction bases left unmatched: 5. The CDR3 covers 16 residues. Germline V gene sequence: CDR1 SGHAT, CDR2 FQNNGV. The CDR3 protein is CASSLAFRGPNSPLHF. CDR3 in DNA: TGTGCCAGCAGCTTAGCTTTCAGGGGGCCTAATTCACCCCTCCACTTT. The full variable domain, in which reference TRBV11-2 and TRBJ1-6 provide the parts outside the CDR3, is EAGVAQSPRYKIIEKRQSVAFWCNPISGHATLYWYQQILGQGPKLLIQFQNNGVVDDSQLPKDRFSAERLKGVDSTLKIQPAKLEDSAVYLCASSLAFRGPNSPLHFGNGTRLTVT.

Notes on this clonotype: A much larger clonotype is one base distant, so this may be a read error. This sequence joins TRBV29-1 and TRBJ1-2; 10 bases line up with TRBD1. Germline CDR1 and CDR2: SQVTM and ANQGSEA. The CDR3 runs to 16 residues. V lost 1 base, J lost 3 bases, and 8 bases stayed unmatched. The CDR3 region is CSVEGLRDRGDYGYTF. CDR3 bases: TGCAGCGTTGAAGGGCTCCGGGACAGGGGAGACTATGGCTACACCTTC. Full variable domain (rest looked up from reference TRBV29-1 and TRBJ1-2): SAVISQKPSRDICQRGTSLTIQCQVDSQVTMMFWYRQQPGQSLTLIATANQGSEATYESGFVIDKFPISRPNLTFSTLTVSNMSPEDSSIYLCSVEGLRDRGDYGYTFGSGTRLTVV.

This clonotype was counted ten times or more. V and J are TRBV20-1 and TRBJ1-5, with 7 bases that match TRBD1. This CDR3 contains 15 residues. Germline V gene sequence: CDR1 DFQATT, CDR2 SNEGSKA (reference sequence). Losses at the gene ends were 6 bases for V and 0 bases for J; bases not matched to a gene: 8. The CDR3 loop is CSATPGTDSNQPQHF. CDR3 DNA sequence: TGCAGTGCGACACCCGGGACAGATAGCAATCAGCCCCAGCATTTT.

The chain couples TRBV27 to TRBJ2-1, with 9 positions matching TRBD1. Germline V gene sequence: CDR1 MNHEY, CDR2 SMNVEV (reference sequence). V shed 6 bases, J shed 3 bases, and the junction held 15 bases outside the gene matches. This CDR3 is 18 amino acids long. This CDR3 reads CASSLETPGQGNYNEQFF. In DNA form, the CDR3 reads TGTGCCAGCAGCTTGGAAACCCCGGGACAGGGAAACTACAATGAGCAGTTCTTC.

This clonotype was seen many times. The chain uses TRBV4-2 and TRBJ2-5; D possibly corresponds to TRBD2 (6 bases). V dropped 1 base and J dropped 0 bases, with 9 bases sitting between them. Looked up from germline, CDR1 is LGHNA and CDR2 is YNFKEQ. The CDR3 is 15 residues long. CDR3 loop: CASSQAGTDQETQYF. The DNA of the CDR3 is TGTGCCAGCAGCCAAGCGGGGACTGACCAAGAGACCCAGTACTTC.

This clonotype was observed many times. The J gene is TRBJ1-1, the V gene TRBV7-9, with D possibly being TRBD1 (5 bases). This CDR3 region has 13 residues. Per germline, CDR1 SEHNR and CDR2 FQNEAQ (reference sequence). V was pared by 3 bases and J by 8 bases, with 13 bases between. The CDR3 DNA sequence: TGTGCCAGCAGCTTGGGACGGACTCCGGAAGCTTTCTTT. Translated: CASSLGRTPEAFF.

J is TRBJ1-2 and V is TRBV14; 7 nucleotides line up with TRBD1. Per germline, CDR1 SGHDN and CDR2 FVKESK. Losses at the gene ends were 4 bases for V and 4 bases for J; bases not matched to a gene: 3. The CDR3 length is 13 residues. CDR3 amino acids: CASSRGQLYGYTF. The DNA for the CDR3 is TGTGCCAGCAGCCGGGGACAGCTCTATGGCTACACCTTC.

This clonotype was found many times. The rearrangement joins TRBV7-9 to TRBJ1-4; 7 positions agree with TRBD1. This CDR3 comprises 16 residues. Unmatched junction bases numbered 8, after V lost 3 bases and J lost 4 bases. Germline CDR1 reads SEHNR; CDR2 reads FQNEAQ (reference sequence). CDR3 DNA sequence: TGTGCCAGCAGCTTGATGACGACAGGGCTTAATGAAAAACTGTTTTTT. It encodes CASSLMTTGLNEKLFF.

This clonotype was found a few times. This chain joins TRBV20-1 and TRBJ2-5; the D is unclear. Germline CDR1 reads DFQATT; CDR2 reads SNEGSKA (reference sequence). V lost 7 bases and J lost 1, with 13 bases in between. This CDR3 comprises 13 residues. The CDR3 spells CSGTLVSQETQYF. The CDR3 DNA reads as TGCAGTGGGACCTTAGTTTCCCAAGAGACCCAGTACTTC.

The chain links TRBV30 to TRBJ1-1, with unresolved D. With 1 base removed from V and 4 bases from J, the gap between germline ends came to 10 bases. This CDR3 is 13 amino acids long. Germline V gene data show CDR1 as GTSNPN and CDR2 as SVGIG (reference sequence). CDR3 sequence (DNA): TGTGCCTGGAGTGCATCGGGTTCCACTGAAGCTTTCTTT. Its protein product is CAWSASGSTEAFF.

This clonotype has a count of ten or more. V usage is TRBV28 and J usage is TRBJ2-5; D gene unclear. Trimming left V 5 bases short and J 1 base short, with 8 bases between. The CDR3 has 13 amino acids. From germline, CDR1 is MDHEN and CDR2 SYDVKM. The CDR3 DNA is TGTGCCAGCAGTGGTACCCTCCAAGAGACCCAGTACTTC. The encoded protein is CASSGTLQETQYF.

This clonotype was picked up many times. J is TRBJ1-1 and V is TRBV6-2 or TRBV6-3; D remains unclear. CDR3 length equals 14 residues. Trimming took 11 bases from V and 0 from J, leaving 16 bases between them. Germline loops: CDR1 MNHEY, CDR2 SVGEGT. CDR3 nucleotide sequence: TGTGCCTGCTTGGCAGCCCTGATGAACACTGAAGCTTTCTTT. This sequence encodes CACLAALMNTEAFF.

This clonotype was picked up a small number of times. The V call is TRBV4-3, the J call TRBJ1-6; 8 bases are a match to TRBD1. CDR1 and CDR2 from the germline V gene are LGHNA and YSLEER. The CDR3 sequence is 15 residues long. J lost 7 bases, V lost 2 bases, and 4 bases had no gene match. CDR3 amino acids: CASSQPGQVNSPLHF. The CDR3 DNA sequence: TGCGCCAGCAGCCAACCGGGACAGGTCAATTCACCCCTCCACTTT.

This clonotype was counted ten times or more. The chain uses TRBV28 and TRBJ1-2; possibly TRBD1 for D (5 bases). V shed 8 bases and J shed 3 bases, with 16 bases lying between them. CDR3 length: 14 amino acids. Germline V gene lookup returns CDR1 MDHEN and CDR2 SYDVKM. DNA for the CDR3: TGTGCCAGCTCCCAAGGAGGGGATTACTATGGCTACACCTTC. Translating it yields CASSQGGDYYGYTF.

CDR3 sequence (DNA): TGCGCCAGCAGCCAAGATGTCGGGACTGGCGGGATGGATACGCAGTATTTT. Translating it yields CASSQDVGTGGMDTQYF. The rearrangement links TRBV4-3 to TRBJ2-3; D is possibly TRBD2 (6 bases). With 0 bases removed from V and 6 bases from J, the gap between germline ends came to 19 bases. This CDR3 is built from 17 residues. CDR1 is LGHNA and CDR2 is YSLEER in the germline V gene.

This clonotype was picked up a small number of times. The J gene is TRBJ1-4, the V gene TRBV4-3; D is ambiguous. From germline, CDR1 is LGHNA and CDR2 YSLEER. CDR3 length: 15 amino acids. V shed 0 bases and J shed 0 bases, with 5 bases lying between them. Here the CDR3 reads CASSQDLATNEKLFF. DNA of the CDR3: TGCGCCAGCAGCCAAGATTTGGCAACTAATGAAAAACTGTTTTTT.

Only a few counts were recorded for this clonotype. The chain joins TRBV2 to TRBJ2-3; D not resolved. Germline V CDR1 and CDR2: SNHLY, FYNNEI. Trimming pared 1 base from V and 5 bases from J, leaving 13 bases between. There are 15 residues in the CDR3. The CDR3 nucleotides are TGTGCCAGCAGTGAAGGAGATGGGGTTTTAGATACGCAGTATTTT. It is translated as CASSEGDGVLDTQYF. Drawing the rest from reference TRBV2 and TRBJ2-3, the complete variable domain is EPEVTQTPSHQVTQMGQEVILRCVPISNHLYFYWYRQILGQKVEFLVSFYNNEISEKSEIFDDQFSVERPDGSNFTLKIRSTKLEDSAMYFCASSEGDGVLDTQYFGPGTRLTVL.

In its sample, this clonotype was seen many times. The chain has TRBV2 and TRBJ1-2, with D hard to call. V shed 4 bases and J shed 0 bases, with 9 bases lying between them. CDR1 and CDR2 (germline): SNHLY, FYNNEI. The CDR3 consists of 14 residues. The CDR3 protein is CASSGWQTNYGYTF. The CDR3 DNA follows: TGTGCCAGCAGTGGGTGGCAAACTAACTATGGCTACACCTTC.

About this clonotype itself: A much larger clone sits a single nucleotide away, making a read error possible. The rearrangement links TRBV6-5 to TRBJ2-7, with D perhaps TRBD1 (6 bases). The CDR3 consists of 13 residues. Germline CDR1 reads MNHEY; CDR2 reads SVGAGI. V was shortened by 10 bases and J by 4 bases, with 17 bases between the two germline ends. The CDR3 region is CATSYRASYEQYF. Here the CDR3 DNA reads TGTGCCACTTCGTACAGGGCTTCTTACGAGCAGTACTTC.

V usage is TRBV29-1 and J usage is TRBJ2-7; D possibly matches TRBD1 or TRBD2 (5 bases each). There are 13 residues in the CDR3. V was shortened by 5 bases and J by 0 bases, with 11 bases between the two germline ends. Germline values: CDR1 SQVTM, CDR2 ANQGSEA. CDR3 nucleotide sequence: TGCAGCGTTCAGGGACCCCTCTCCTACGAGCAGTACTTC. It translates to CSVQGPLSYEQYF.

This clonotype was found a few times. The gene calls are TRBV9 and TRBJ2-3; D ambiguous. The germline gives CDR1 SGDLS, CDR2 YYNGEE. The length of the CDR3 is 14 residues. The V end lost 0 bases, the J end lost 2 bases, and 7 bases lay between the germline ends. DNA of the CDR3: TGTGCCAGCAGCGTAGGTCTAGTCACAGATACGCAGTATTTT. Protein: CASSVGLVTDTQYF.

V and J are TRBV6-2 or TRBV6-3 and TRBJ1-1; 8 nucleotides align to TRBD1. This CDR3 spans 16 amino acids. CDR1 is MNHEY, CDR2 SVGEGT, per germline. V was pared by 4 bases and J by 1 base, with 8 bases of the junction left unmatched. The CDR3 DNA sequence: TGTGCCAGCAGTTCGCAGGGGGCTATGGGGAACACTGAAGCTTTCTTT. It specifies CASSSQGAMGNTEAFF.

This clonotype has a count of ten or more. This chain connects TRBV7-6 to TRBJ2-3; D not certain. The CDR3 spans 15 residues. V was trimmed by 2 bases and J by 5 bases, leaving 14 bases between them. Per germline, CDR1 SGHVS and CDR2 FNYEAQ. The CDR3, as DNA: TGTGCCAGCAGCTTAACATCGCGCTTTGTAGATACGCAGTATTTT. It encodes CASSLTSRFVDTQYF.

About this clonotype: A much larger clonotype is one base distant, so this may be a read error. This sequence joins TRBV5-1 and TRBJ2-5, with D unclear. The CDR3 has 14 amino acids. CDR1 is SGHRS, CDR2 YFSETQ, per germline. The CDR3, as DNA: TGCGCCAGCGGCTTGGCCGGTGGAGAAGAGACCCAGTACTTC. This sequence encodes CASGLAGGEETQYF.

This clonotype has at least ten counts. J is TRBJ1-2 and V is TRBV2; the D gene is possibly TRBD1 (6 bases). CDR3 length equals 14 residues. From germline, CDR1 is SNHLY and CDR2 FYNNEI. Between the trimmed V and J ends, which lost 4 bases and 4 bases, there was a span of 13 bases. In DNA, the CDR3 is TGTGCCAGCAGTGGTCCAGACAGGACCTATGGCTACACCTTC. Protein sequence: CASSGPDRTYGYTF.

A word on this clonotype: This may arise from a read error, as a much more abundant clone is one base away. The chain carries TRBV7-2 and TRBJ2-7; D might be TRBD1 (6 bases). CDR3 length: 15 amino acids. Germline V gene lookup returns CDR1 SGHTA and CDR2 FQGNSA. CDR3 in amino acids: CGSSLALPGDYEQYF. CDR3 DNA sequence: TGTGGCAGCAGCTTAGCGCTCCCAGGGGACTACGAGCAGTACTTC.

Turning to this clonotype: At one of its ends the junction is not consistent with the germline gene, which may arise from a read error. J is TRBJ1-1 and V is TRBV5-1; no definite D call. Germline CDR1 SGHRS, CDR2 YFSETQ. The CDR3 sequence is 13 residues long. CDR3 sequence reads: CASSLAAPTEALF. The CDR3 nucleotides read TGCGCCAGCAGCTTGGCAGCACCCACTGAAGCTCTCTTT.